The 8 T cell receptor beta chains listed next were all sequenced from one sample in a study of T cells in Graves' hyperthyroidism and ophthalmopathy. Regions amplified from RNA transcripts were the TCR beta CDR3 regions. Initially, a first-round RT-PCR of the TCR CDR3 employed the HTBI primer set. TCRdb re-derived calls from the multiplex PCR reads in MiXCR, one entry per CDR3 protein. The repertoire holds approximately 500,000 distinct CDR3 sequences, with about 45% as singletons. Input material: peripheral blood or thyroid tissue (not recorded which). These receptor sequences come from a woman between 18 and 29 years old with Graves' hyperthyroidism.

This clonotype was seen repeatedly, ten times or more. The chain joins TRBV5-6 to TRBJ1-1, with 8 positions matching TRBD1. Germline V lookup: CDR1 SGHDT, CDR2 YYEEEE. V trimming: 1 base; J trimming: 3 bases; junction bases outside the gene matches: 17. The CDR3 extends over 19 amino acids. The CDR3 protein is CASSLPRGLGGLVYTEAFF. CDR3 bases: TGTGCCAGCAGCTTGCCCAGGGGGCTCGGGGGATTGGTGTACACTGAAGCTTTCTTT.

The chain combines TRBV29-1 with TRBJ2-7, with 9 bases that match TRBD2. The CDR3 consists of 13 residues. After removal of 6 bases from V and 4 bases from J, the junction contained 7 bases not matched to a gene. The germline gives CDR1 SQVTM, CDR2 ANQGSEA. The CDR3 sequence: CSVLSGSTYEQYF. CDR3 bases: TGCAGCGTCCTTAGCGGGAGTACTTACGAGCAGTACTTC.

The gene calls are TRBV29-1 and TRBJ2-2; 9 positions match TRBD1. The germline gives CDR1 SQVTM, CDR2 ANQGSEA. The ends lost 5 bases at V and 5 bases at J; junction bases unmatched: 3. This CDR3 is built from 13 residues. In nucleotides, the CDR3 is TGCAGCGTTACACAGGGGGCGACCGGGGAGCTGTTTTTT. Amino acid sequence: CSVTQGATGELFF.

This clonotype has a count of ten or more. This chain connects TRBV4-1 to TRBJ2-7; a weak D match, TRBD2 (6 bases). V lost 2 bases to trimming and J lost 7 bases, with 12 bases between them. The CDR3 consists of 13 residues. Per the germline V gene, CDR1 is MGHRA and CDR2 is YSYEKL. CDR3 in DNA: TGCGCCAGCAGCCAACCCCAGGCGGGGGAGCAGTACTTC. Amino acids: CASSQPQAGEQYF.

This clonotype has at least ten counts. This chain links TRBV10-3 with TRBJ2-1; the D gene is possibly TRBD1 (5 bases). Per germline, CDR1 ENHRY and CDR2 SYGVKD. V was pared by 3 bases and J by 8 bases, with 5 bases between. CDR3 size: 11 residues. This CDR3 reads CAISEGDEQFF. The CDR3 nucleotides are TGTGCCATCAGTGAAGGGGATGAGCAGTTCTTC.

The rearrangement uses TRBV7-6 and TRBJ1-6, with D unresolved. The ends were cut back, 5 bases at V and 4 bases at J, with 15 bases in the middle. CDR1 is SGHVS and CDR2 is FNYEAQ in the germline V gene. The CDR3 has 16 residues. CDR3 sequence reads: CASSPGYEQYNSPLHF. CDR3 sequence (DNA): TGTGCCAGCAGCCCCGGTTACGAGCAGTATAATTCACCCCTCCACTTT.

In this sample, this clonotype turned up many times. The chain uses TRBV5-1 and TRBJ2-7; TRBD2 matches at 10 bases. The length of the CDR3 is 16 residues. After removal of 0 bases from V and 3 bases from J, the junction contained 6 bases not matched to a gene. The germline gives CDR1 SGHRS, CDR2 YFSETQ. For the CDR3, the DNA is TGCGCCAGCAGCTTGGCCTCAGCGGGAGGGGTCTACGAGCAGTACTTC. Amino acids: CASSLASAGGVYEQYF.

The CDR3 DNA reads TGTGCCAGCAGCTCATTGAGGTACGGGAGGGCCGGAGGCGAGCAGTACTTC. Residues: CASSSLRYGRAGGEQYF. This chain links TRBV11-2 with TRBJ2-7; TRBD2 matches 8 bases. Germline CDR1 reads SGHAT; CDR2 reads FQNNGV. V lost 4 bases, J lost 6 bases, and 17 bases stayed unmatched. The CDR3 covers 17 residues.